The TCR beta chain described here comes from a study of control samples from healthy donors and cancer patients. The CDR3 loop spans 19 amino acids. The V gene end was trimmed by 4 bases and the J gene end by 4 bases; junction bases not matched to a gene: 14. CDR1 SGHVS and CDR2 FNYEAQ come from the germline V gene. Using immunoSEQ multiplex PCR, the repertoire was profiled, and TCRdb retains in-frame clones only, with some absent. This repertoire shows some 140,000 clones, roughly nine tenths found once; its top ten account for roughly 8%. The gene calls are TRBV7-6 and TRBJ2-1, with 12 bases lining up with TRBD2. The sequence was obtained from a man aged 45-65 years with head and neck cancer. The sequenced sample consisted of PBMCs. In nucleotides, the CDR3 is TGTGCCAGCAGCTCCGGACTAGCGGGGACAACTACCTTGTACAATGAGCAGTTCTTC. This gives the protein CASSSGLAGTTTLYNEQFF.